This entry concerns a single T cell receptor (beta chain). Germline-derived CDR1 and CDR2 are SEHNR and FQNEAQ (reference sequence). This CDR3 comprises 18 residues. Germline trimming cut 5 bases from V and 5 bases from J; bases unmatched to any gene: 13. This specimen comes from a study of T cell responses to AZD1222 COVID-19 vaccine. Some clones are missing from TCRdb's copy, which holds only in-frame ones; the method was immunoSEQ multiplex PCR. The table shows tens of thousands of clones, with 92% occurring only once. This TCR was sampled from an adult who received the AZD1222 COVID-19 vaccine. The chain uses TRBV7-9 and TRBJ2-5, with TRBD2 matching over 14 bases. The sample in question was peripheral blood, obtained 28 days after the second AZD1222 dose. The CDR3: CASSHSPRLAGGWETQYF. CDR3 DNA: TGTGCCAGCAGCCATTCCCCTCGACTAGCGGGGGGGTGGGAGACCCAGTACTTC.